These T cell receptor beta chains were read from a single sample in a study of blood T cell repertoires in COVID-19. The protocol was immunoSEQ multiplex PCR, while the TCRdb copy is restricted to in-frame clones and leaves out a portion. Of more than 250,000 clones listed, roughly 87% were seen once; the top ten hold about 5.5%. The material sequenced was PBMCs or T cells enriched from blood (not recorded which). These receptors came from a middle-aged woman who had recovered from COVID-19. The CDR3 runs from the conserved cysteine through the conserved F or W. The D gene is left open where the match is weak.

CDR3aa: CAWRARSGGIDRGNQPQHF
len: 19
v_gene: TRBV30
d_gene: TRBD1

CDR3aa: CASSSGTGGFEKLFF
len: 15
v_gene: TRBV7-2
d_gene: TRBD1

CDR3aa: CASSAQKGRDYGYTF
len: 15
v_gene: TRBV2
d_gene: NA

CDR3aa: CASSLGPGGEQFF
len: 13
v_gene: TRBV7-2
d_gene: TRBD2

CDR3aa: CASSPAGTSVSYNEQFF
len: 17
v_gene: TRBV18
d_gene: TRBD2

CDR3aa: CASRDPSGGNEQFF
len: 14
v_gene: TRBV2
d_gene: TRBD2

CDR3aa: CASSQRSEGYTF
len: 12
v_gene: TRBV3-1/TRBV3-2
d_gene: NA

CDR3aa: CASSDGKNQPQHF
len: 13
v_gene: TRBV12-3/TRBV12-4
d_gene: NA

CDR3aa: CASRQGSTDTQYF
len: 13
v_gene: TRBV28
d_gene: NA

CDR3aa: CASVDGGWAANYGYTF
len: 16
v_gene: TRBV28
d_gene: NA

CDR3aa: CASSQVAGQGAEQYF
len: 15
v_gene: TRBV3-1/TRBV3-2
d_gene: TRBD1

CDR3aa: CASSQSFTAYNEQFF
len: 15
v_gene: TRBV7-2
d_gene: NA

CDR3aa: CASSPRTGQREEKLFF
len: 16
v_gene: TRBV11-2
d_gene: TRBD1

CDR3aa: CASSLFPPRNEQFF
len: 14
v_gene: TRBV27
d_gene: NA

CDR3aa: CAISTLVSAGELFF
len: 14
v_gene: TRBV10-3
d_gene: NA

CDR3aa: CATGKSWDTQYF
len: 12
v_gene: TRBV10-3
d_gene: NA

CDR3aa: CASSLGQASGELFF
len: 14
v_gene: TRBV7-2
d_gene: NA

CDR3aa: CASSQLRDEQYF
len: 12
v_gene: TRBV14
d_gene: NA

CDR3aa: CASGLGNQPQHF
len: 12
v_gene: TRBV6-5
d_gene: NA

CDR3aa: CASSLLGLGTEAFF
len: 14
v_gene: TRBV28
d_gene: NA

CDR3aa: CASSLALAGEPFF
len: 13
v_gene: TRBV7-2
d_gene: NA

CDR3aa: CASSLVNQGGRETQYF
len: 16
v_gene: TRBV11-2
d_gene: NA

CDR3aa: CASSIRGTITPYEQYF
len: 16
v_gene: TRBV19
d_gene: TRBD2

CDR3aa: CASSLLGRGGELFF
len: 14
v_gene: TRBV7-2
d_gene: NA

CDR3aa: CASGAPQETQYF
len: 12
v_gene: TRBV5-1
d_gene: NA